This T cell receptor (beta chain) was sequenced in a study of T cell repertoires in cytomegalovirus infection. The CDR3 consists of 18 residues. In germline, CDR1 is MNHEY, CDR2 SVGEGT. The V gene lost 6 bases and the J gene lost 1 base, with 24 bases spanning the gap. TCRdb processed the reads anew with MiXCR; each CDR3 protein has one entry. The profile covers about 130,000 distinct CDR3 sequences, with more than 20% appearing a single time and roughly 35% taken by the ten largest. Concerning this clonotype: Antigen: not known.

The genes are TRBV6-2 or TRBV6-3 and TRBJ1-1; the D is unclear. The sequence derives from a human donor in good health (CMV status not recorded). Some clones in this sample may be carry-over from other donors' samples. Sample: PBMCs, sequenced either directly or after in vitro stimulation (not recorded which). The CDR3 reads CASSSPPGRRSSNTEAFF. CDR3 DNA sequence: TGTGCCAGCAGCAGCCCACCGGGTCGGAGGTCCTCGAACACTGAAGCTTTCTTT.